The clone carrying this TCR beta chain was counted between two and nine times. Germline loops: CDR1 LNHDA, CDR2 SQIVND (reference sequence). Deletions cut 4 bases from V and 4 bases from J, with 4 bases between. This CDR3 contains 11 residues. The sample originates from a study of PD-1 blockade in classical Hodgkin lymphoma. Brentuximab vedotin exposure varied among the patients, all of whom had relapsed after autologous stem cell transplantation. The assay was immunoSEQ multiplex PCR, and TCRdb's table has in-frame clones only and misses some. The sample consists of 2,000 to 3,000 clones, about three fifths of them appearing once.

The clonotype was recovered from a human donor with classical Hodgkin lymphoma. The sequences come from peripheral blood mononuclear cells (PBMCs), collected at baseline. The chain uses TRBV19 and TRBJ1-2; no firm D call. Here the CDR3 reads CASSSSYGYTF. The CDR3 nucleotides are TGTGCCAGTAGTAGCAGCTATGGCTACACCTTC.